Following are 30 T cell receptor beta chains from one sample sequenced in a study of T-cell reconstitution after alpha-beta-depleted transplantation in children. General observations from the study: Newly produced T cells mostly accounted for T-cell counts and diversity one year post-transplant.

These receptors have no known antigen. For TCRbeta, the library was prepared with unique molecular identifiers. TCRdb re-analysed the PCR reads in MiXCR, keeping a single row per CDR3 protein. The data contain a few hundred thousand distinct CDR3 sequences, around 7.3% of them seen just once; the ten biggest clones take up over 7.5%. This specimen consisted of peripheral blood, obtained 360 days after TCRalphabeta/CD19-depleted stem cell transplant. The source is a female patient between 2 and 10 years old who had a stem cell transplant for Fanconi anemia, so the T cells may come from the graft donor.

This clonotype has a handful of counts. This chain connects TRBV6-2 or TRBV6-3 to TRBJ2-5, with 7 bases identical to TRBD2. Germline V lookup: CDR1 MNHEY, CDR2 SVGEGT. The CDR3 totals 15 residues. With 5 bases clipped from V and 5 bases from J, the junction kept 11 bases outside the gene matches. The CDR3: CASSRSRLAGETQYF. As DNA, the CDR3 is TGTGCCAGCAGTAGATCCCGACTAGCTGGCGAGACCCAGTACTTC.

Only a few counts were recorded for this clonotype. The V gene is TRBV12-3 or TRBV12-4, the J gene TRBJ2-3, with TRBD1 matching over 8 bases. This CDR3 is built from 22 residues. Trimming removed 2 bases from V and 4 bases from J; junction bases left unmatched: 26. CDR3 bases: TGTGCCAGCAGTTTAAGAACTCGGCCGGGACAGGAGTCCGTATATCGGGCAGATACGCAGTATTTT. Amino acids: CASSLRTRPGQESVYRADTQYF.

This clonotype came up many times. The genes are TRBV20-1 and TRBJ1-1; D is undetermined. Germline-derived CDR1 and CDR2 are DFQATT and SNEGSKA (reference sequence). The ends were cut back, 3 bases at V and 1 base at J, with 9 bases in the middle. The CDR3 is made up of 13 amino acids. The CDR3 region is CSARGGRNTEAFF. In nucleotides, the CDR3 is TGCAGTGCTAGGGGAGGTAGGAACACTGAAGCTTTCTTT.

This clonotype has just a few counts. This sequence joins TRBV4-3 and TRBJ2-1, with 8 bases lining up with TRBD1. Unmatched junction bases numbered 7, after V lost 7 bases and J lost 5 bases. The germline V gene encodes CDR1 LGHNA and CDR2 YSLEER. CDR3 length equals 14 residues. CDR3 nucleotide sequence: TGCGCCAGCACAATTGACAGGGGTAACAATGAGCAGTTCTTC. Protein: CASTIDRGNNEQFF.

This clonotype appeared many times. The chain combines TRBV27 with TRBJ2-7, with TRBD2 identical over 8 bases. Germline V CDR1 and CDR2: MNHEY, SMNVEV (reference sequence). There are 14 residues in the CDR3. Trimming cost V 3 bases and J 3 bases; bases outside gene matches: 4. The CDR3 DNA reads as TGTGCCAGCAGTTTTTCCCTAGCGGGCTACGAGCAGTACTTC. Amino acid sequence: CASSFSLAGYEQYF.

This chain links TRBV28 with TRBJ2-7, with a tentative D call TRBD2 (7 bases). Germline V gene data show CDR1 as MDHEN and CDR2 as SYDVKM. Trimming took off 7 bases at V and 7 bases at J, with 14 bases between the two ends. The CDR3 covers 12 residues. The CDR3 loop is CASTQRGGEQYV. The CDR3 nucleotides are TGTGCCAGCACCCAGAGGGGGGGGGAGCAGTACGTC.

Many counts were recorded for this clonotype. This sequence joins TRBV20-1 and TRBJ2-3, with D hard to call. Germline loops: CDR1 DFQATT, CDR2 SNEGSKA (reference sequence). This CDR3 comprises 15 residues. V lost 4 bases, J lost 0 bases, and 14 bases lay in between. The CDR3 loop is CSANPTTRSTDTQYF. The CDR3 region has the DNA TGCAGTGCTAACCCCACGACTCGTAGCACAGATACGCAGTATTTT.

In this sample, this clonotype turned up many times. This sequence joins TRBV20-1 and TRBJ1-3, with D possibly being TRBD1 (5 bases). Trimming cost V 5 bases and J 0 bases, with 20 bases left between them. Germline-derived CDR1 and CDR2 are DFQATT and SNEGSKA (reference sequence). This CDR3 contains 17 residues. This CDR3 reads CSAYDRDRISSGNTIYF. Written as DNA, the CDR3 is TGCAGTGCTTACGACCGGGACCGCATTTCCTCTGGAAACACCATATATTTT.

V is TRBV4-2 and J is TRBJ2-7; D gene uncertain. Trimming shortened V by 2 bases and J by 6 bases, and 14 bases separated the two germline ends. The CDR3 contains 14 residues. Germline CDR1 is LGHNA and CDR2 is YNFKEQ. The CDR3 DNA is TGTGCCAGCAGCCAATTTTCGGGCCTATCCGAGCAGTACTTC. It yields the protein CASSQFSGLSEQYF.

V and J are TRBV5-1 and TRBJ1-4, with 9 bases aligning to TRBD1. The CDR3 has 15 residues. The junction had 6 bases not matched to a gene; V was cut back by 4 bases and J by 5 bases. Per germline, CDR1 SGHRS and CDR2 YFSETQ. In nucleotides, the CDR3 is TGCGCCAGCAGCCGACAGGGGGGGCAGAATGAAAAACTGTTTTTT. Translation gives CASSRQGGQNEKLFF.

This clonotype was found many times. The chain employs TRBV7-2 and TRBJ2-7; 10 bases match TRBD2. The CDR3 is 17 amino acids. V shed 1 base, J shed 3 bases, and the junction held 9 bases outside the gene matches. The germline V gene has CDR1 SGHTA and CDR2 FQGNSA. The CDR3 region is CASSLVGSGGAFYEQYF. As DNA, the CDR3 is TGTGCCAGCAGCTTAGTCGGGAGCGGGGGGGCCTTCTACGAGCAGTACTTC.

This clonotype was seen a few times. The chain links TRBV10-3 to TRBJ2-3; tentatively, D is TRBD2 (6 bases). CDR3 length: 15 amino acids. V was pared by 2 bases and J by 4 bases, with 13 bases between. Germline V gives CDR1 ENHRY, CDR2 SYGVKD. The CDR3 sequence is CAISETQGGADTQYF. Written as DNA, the CDR3 is TGTGCCATCAGTGAGACTCAGGGAGGAGCAGATACGCAGTATTTT.

The sample holds many counts of this clonotype. The genes are TRBV15 and TRBJ2-1, with D perhaps matching TRBD2 (6 bases). In germline, CDR1 is LNHNV, CDR2 YYDKDF (reference sequence). The V end was cut by 5 bases, the J end by 2 bases, with 25 bases between. The CDR3 is 19 residues long. Here the CDR3 DNA reads TGTGCCACCAGCGATATATATTTAACGGGAGAGAGGGCCTACAATGAGCAGTTCTTC. Protein: CATSDIYLTGERAYNEQFF.

The table lists this clonotype with many counts. The genes are TRBV7-2 and TRBJ2-4, with D hard to call. This CDR3 has 15 amino acids. Germline V CDR1 and CDR2: SGHTA, FQGNSA. V gave up 1 base and J gave up 7 bases, with 14 bases separating them. CDR3 sequence reads: CASSLEGQAGNIQYF. The DNA of the CDR3 is TGTGCCAGCAGCTTAGAAGGTCAGGCTGGGAACATTCAGTACTTC.

The V gene is TRBV4-2, the J gene TRBJ2-3; the D is unclear. Germline CDR1 and CDR2: LGHNA and YNFKEQ. There are 14 residues in the CDR3. The V and J ends lost 0 bases and 2 bases respectively, with 6 bases between them. The CDR3 protein is CASSQEGFTDTQYF. The CDR3 DNA reads as TGTGCCAGCAGCCAAGAGGGTTTCACAGATACGCAGTATTTT.

This clonotype was recorded at least ten times. J is TRBJ2-7 and V is TRBV9; TRBD1 might be the D (6 bases). The CDR3 consists of 15 residues. The germline CDR1 and CDR2 sequences are SGDLS and YYNGEE. Trimming removed 1 base at V and 2 bases at J, with 13 bases between. Here the CDR3 DNA reads TGTGCCAGCAGCGTATCCTCGGGACAAGCCTACGAGCAGTACTTC. Translating gives CASSVSSGQAYEQYF.

The chain carries TRBV7-2 and TRBJ2-7, with D maybe TRBD2 (6 bases). Trimming removed 1 base at V and 5 bases at J, with 15 bases between. This CDR3 has 15 residues. Germline values: CDR1 SGHTA, CDR2 FQGNSA. The CDR3 nucleotides read TGTGCCAGCAGCTTAGTGGACGGGGGTAGCGACGAGCAGTACTTC. Its translation is CASSLVDGGSDEQYF. Based on the CDR3 plus reference TRBV7-2 and TRBJ2-7, the full variable domain is GAGVSQSPSNKVTEKGKDVELRCDPISGHTALYWYRQSLGQGLEFLIYFQGNSAPDKSGLPSDRFSAERTGGSVSTLTIQRTQQEDSAVYLCASSLVDGGSDEQYFGPGTRLTVT.

This clonotype has only a few counts. The genes are TRBV6-2 or TRBV6-3 and TRBJ1-2; the D is unclear. V was trimmed by 2 bases and J by 5 bases, leaving 15 bases between them. The CDR3 is made up of 15 amino acids. Germline CDR1 MNHEY, CDR2 SVGEGT. The CDR3 protein is CASSYPRDNLYGYTF. The CDR3 DNA is TGTGCCAGCAGTTACCCCCGGGATAATTTATATGGCTACACCTTC.

The sample holds a few counts of this clonotype. This rearrangement joins TRBV7-2 to TRBJ1-3, with 7 bases identical to TRBD1. CDR1 and CDR2 (germline): SGHTA, FQGNSA. The V and J ends lost 3 bases and 4 bases, in that order; junction bases with no gene match: 6. This CDR3 comprises 15 residues. The DNA for the CDR3 is TGTGCCAGCAGCTTCAACAGGGGTCGGGGAAACACCATATATTTT. Protein: CASSFNRGRGNTIYF.

The genes are TRBV30 and TRBJ2-5; the D gene is possibly TRBD1 (6 bases). The germline V and J ends were trimmed by 1 base and 9 bases, with 12 bases remaining between them. Germline V lookup: CDR1 GTSNPN, CDR2 SVGIG (reference sequence). The CDR3 runs to 12 residues. The CDR3: CAWSGGQRAQYF. For the CDR3, the DNA is TGTGCCTGGAGTGGTGGACAGAGGGCCCAGTACTTC.

This clonotype was observed many times. The chain is built from TRBV29-1 and TRBJ2-5; TRBD1 is a possible D gene (5 bases). Per germline, CDR1 SQVTM and CDR2 ANQGSEA. The CDR3 sequence is 13 residues long. Trimming stripped 4 bases from V and 0 bases from J, with 9 bases between. In DNA, the CDR3 is TGCAGCGTTGGCTCGGACAACCAAGAGACCCAGTACTTC. It specifies CSVGSDNQETQYF.

In its sample, this clonotype was seen many times. This chain uses TRBV5-1 with TRBJ2-1; no clear D gene. The CDR3 is made up of 16 amino acids. CDR1 SGHRS and CDR2 YFSETQ come from the germline V gene. The V end was cut by 1 base, the J end by 3 bases, with 14 bases between. The CDR3 region is CASSLSPETRYNEQFF. The DNA for the CDR3 is TGCGCCAGCAGCTTGTCTCCTGAAACACGCTACAATGAGCAGTTCTTC.

This clonotype was found a few times. This chain joins TRBV5-1 and TRBJ2-1; TRBD2 aligns across 10 bases. Trimming removed 0 bases from V and 5 bases from J; junction bases left unmatched: 5. CDR1 is SGHRS, CDR2 YFSETQ, per germline. The length of the CDR3 is 16 residues. The CDR3, as DNA: TGCGCCAGCAGCTTGGCCGGGACTAGCGAGGACAATGAGCAGTTCTTC. It is translated as CASSLAGTSEDNEQFF.

This clonotype was counted only a few times. V usage is TRBV7-2 and J usage is TRBJ2-5; D might be TRBD1 or TRBD2, each matching 6 bases. The CDR3 extends over 14 amino acids. Germline assignment: CDR1 SGHTA and CDR2 FQGNSA. Trimming left V 6 bases short and J 5 bases short, with 16 bases between. CDR3 in amino acids: CASRRNRAGETQYF. CDR3 coding DNA: TGTGCCAGCAGGCGTAACAGGGCGGGGGAGACCCAGTACTTC.

This clonotype was seen at least ten times. The CDR3 bases are TGTGCCAGCAGTTTCGCTAGCGGGGGGGCTTACAATGAGCAGTTCTTC. Protein: CASSFASGGAYNEQFF. J is TRBJ2-1 and V is TRBV12-3 or TRBV12-4; TRBD2 aligns across 12 bases. This CDR3 has 16 residues. Trimming took 3 bases from V and 4 from J; bases not matched to a gene: 4.

This clonotype was counted many times. The chain is built from TRBV3-1 and TRBJ2-3; 8 bases are a match to TRBD2. From germline, CDR1 is LGHDT and CDR2 YNNKEL (reference sequence). Trimming took 1 base from V and 0 from J; bases not matched to a gene: 3. CDR3 length: 16 residues. The DNA for the CDR3 is TGTGCCAGCAGCCAAGTCAGCGGGGGCAGCACAGATACGCAGTATTTT. This codes for CASSQVSGGSTDTQYF.

The gene calls are TRBV30 and TRBJ2-3; 8 nucleotides agree with TRBD2. Germline CDR1 is GTSNPN and CDR2 is SVGIG (reference sequence). There are 14 residues in the CDR3. Losses at the gene ends were 8 bases for V and 3 bases for J; bases not matched to a gene: 10. CDR3 amino acids: CAHERGKGTDTQYF. The CDR3 coding sequence is TGTGCCCACGAGCGGGGGAAAGGGACAGATACGCAGTATTTT.

This clonotype was found many times. V usage is TRBV12-3 or TRBV12-4 and J usage is TRBJ1-2, with D perhaps matching TRBD1 (6 bases). V was pared by 5 bases and J by 4 bases, with 20 bases between. This CDR3 comprises 16 residues. The CDR3 spells CASSPLAARDIYGYTF. CDR3 nucleotides: TGTGCCAGCAGTCCTCTGGCCGCTCGGGACATCTATGGCTACACCTTC.

The chain employs TRBV3-1 and TRBJ2-7; D ambiguous. The germline V gene has CDR1 LGHDT and CDR2 YNNKEL (reference sequence). The V end was cut by 4 bases, the J end by 4 bases, with 11 bases between. CDR3 length equals 13 residues. CDR3 nucleotides: TGTGCCAGCAGCCCCCTATCGAGATACGAGCAGTACTTC. Its translation: CASSPLSRYEQYF.

This clonotype showed up many times. This CDR3 is CASTEGPPYEQYF. In DNA, the CDR3 is TGTGCCAGCACGGAGGGGCCTCCCTACGAGCAGTACTTC. V gene TRBV2 combines with J gene TRBJ2-7, with D possibly matching TRBD2 (6 bases). CDR1 and CDR2 (germline): SNHLY, FYNNEI. V was trimmed by 7 bases and J by 2 bases, leaving 12 bases between them. The CDR3 contains 13 residues.